The next 5 T cell receptor beta chains were all read from a single sample in a study of CD8 T cells in ankylosing spondylitis. Findings of the study overall: The study identified a TCR beta motif of several highly homologous variants that appeared characteristic of ankylosing spondylitis blood.

MiXCR, run by TCRdb on the 5' RACE reads, gives a single entry per CDR3 protein. The sample yields just under 550,000 distinct CDR3 sequences, approximately 12% seen once. These TCRs are of unknown antigen specificity. The sequenced sample was blood, either unsorted or a sorted T cell fraction (not recorded which). These receptors came from a male donor with ankylosing spondylitis.

This clonotype showed up just a few times. J is TRBJ1-1 and V is TRBV20-1; a weak D match, TRBD1 (5 bases). Trimming left V 6 bases short and J 0 bases short, with 17 bases between. Per the germline V gene, CDR1 is DFQATT and CDR2 is SNEGSKA (reference sequence). The CDR3 totals 15 residues. CDR3 loop: CSAPTGVYLNTEAFF. The CDR3 DNA reads TGCAGTGCCCCCACAGGTGTCTACTTGAACACTGAAGCTTTCTTT.

This clonotype was counted a few times. The chain is built from TRBV10-2 and TRBJ1-5; TRBD1 matches at 7 bases. The junction had 11 bases not matched to a gene; V was cut back by 1 base and J by 2 bases. The germline V gene encodes CDR1 WSHSY and CDR2 SAAADI. The CDR3 spans 18 residues. CDR3 in amino acids: CASSELGTATTRNQPQHF. The CDR3 nucleotides read TGCGCCAGCAGTGAGTTGGGGACAGCCACGACCCGCAATCAGCCCCAGCATTTT.

This clonotype occurred a few times. The CDR3 reads CASTLQARGEGMNTEAFF. CDR3 nucleotides: TGTGCCAGCACCCTACAGGCCCGGGGGGAGGGAATGAACACTGAAGCTTTCTTT. The chain has TRBV7-6 and TRBJ1-1; D might be TRBD1 (5 bases). The CDR3 is made up of 18 amino acids. Germline V CDR1 and CDR2: SGHVS, FNYEAQ. V gave up 7 bases and J gave up 0 bases, with 24 bases separating them.

This chain connects TRBV5-1 to TRBJ1-5, with TRBD1 as a possible D gene (6 bases). This CDR3 contains 14 residues. With 0 bases removed from V and 5 bases from J, the gap between germline ends came to 9 bases. CDR1 SGHRS and CDR2 YFSETQ come from the germline V gene. The CDR3 here is CASSLGQEYQPQHF. The CDR3 DNA reads TGCGCCAGCAGCTTGGGACAGGAATATCAGCCCCAGCATTTT.

The chain couples TRBV11-3 to TRBJ1-1; the D is unclear. From germline, CDR1 is SGHNT and CDR2 YENEEA. The length of the CDR3 is 13 residues. The V end lost 3 bases, the J end lost 1 base, and 6 bases lay between the germline ends. The CDR3 sequence is CASSFERNTEAFF. Here the CDR3 DNA reads TGTGCCAGCAGCTTTGAAAGGAACACTGAAGCTTTCTTT.